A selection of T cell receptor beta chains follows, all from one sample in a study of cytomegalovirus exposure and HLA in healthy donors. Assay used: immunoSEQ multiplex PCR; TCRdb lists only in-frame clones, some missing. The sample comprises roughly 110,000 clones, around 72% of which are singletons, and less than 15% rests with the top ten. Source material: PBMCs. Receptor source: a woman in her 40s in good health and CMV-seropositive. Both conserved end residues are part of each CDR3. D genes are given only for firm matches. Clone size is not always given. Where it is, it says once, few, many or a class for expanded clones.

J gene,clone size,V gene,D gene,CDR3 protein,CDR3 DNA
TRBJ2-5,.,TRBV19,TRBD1,CASSIDVPGTGGQETQYF,TGTGCCAGTAGTATAGATGTCCCCGGGACAGGGGGCCAGGAGACCCAGTACTTC
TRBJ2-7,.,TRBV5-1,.,CASSLGDSIYEQYF,TGCGCCAGCAGCTTGGGGGACTCGATCTACGAGCAGTACTTC
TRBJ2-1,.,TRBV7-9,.,CASSYGQFYNEQFF,TGTGCCAGCAGCTATGGACAGTTTTACAATGAGCAGTTCTTC
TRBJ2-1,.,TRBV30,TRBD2,CAWSVPSGGIYNEQFF,TGTGCCTGGAGTGTACCTAGCGGGGGAATCTACAATGAGCAGTTCTTC
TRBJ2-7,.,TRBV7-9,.,CASSLARRLDGNYEQYF,TGTGCCAGCAGCTTAGCGCGTAGACTAGATGGAAACTACGAGCAGTACTTC
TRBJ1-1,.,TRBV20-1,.,CSTAYTEAFF,TGCAGTACCGCGTACACTGAAGCTTTCTTT
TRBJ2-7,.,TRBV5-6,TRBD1,CASSYDRESYEQYF,TGTGCCAGCAGTTATGACAGGGAGTCCTACGAGCAGTACTTC
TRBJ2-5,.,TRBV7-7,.,CASSARETQYF,TGTGCTAGCAGCGCTCGGGAGACCCAGTACTTC
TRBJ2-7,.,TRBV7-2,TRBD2,CASSSRGRGGNEQYF,TGTGCCAGCAGCTCAAGGGGACGGGGGGGCAACGAGCAGTACTTC
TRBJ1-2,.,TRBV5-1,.,CASSTSMEGYTF,TGCGCCAGCAGCACGTCCATGGAGGGCTACACCTTC
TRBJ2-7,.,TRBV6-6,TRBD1,CASSYRQGLSYEQYF,TGTGCCAGCAGTTACCGACAGGGCCTCTCGTACGAGCAGTACTTC
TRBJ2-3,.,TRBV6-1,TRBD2,CAGGETDTQYF,TGTGCCGGGGGGGAGACAGATACGCAGTATTTT
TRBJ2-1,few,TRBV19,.,CASSVGGDGGYNEQFF,TGTGCCAGTAGTGTGGGTGGAGACGGGGGCTACAATGAGCAGTTCTTC
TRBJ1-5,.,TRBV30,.,CAWSVRGLQPQHF,TGTGCCTGGAGTGTACGTGGCTTGCAGCCCCAGCATTTT
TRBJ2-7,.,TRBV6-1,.,CASSDPYTYEQYF,TGTGCCAGCAGTGATCCTTACACCTACGAGCAGTACTTC
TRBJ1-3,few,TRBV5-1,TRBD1,CASSLGTGSSGNTIYF,TGCGCCAGCAGCTTGGGGACAGGGAGCTCTGGAAACACCATATATTTT
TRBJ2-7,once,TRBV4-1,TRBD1,CASSQGAGTGTYEQYF,TGCGCCAGCAGCCAAGGAGCCGGGACAGGGACTTACGAGCAGTACTTC
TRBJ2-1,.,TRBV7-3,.,CASSLAAYNEQFF,TGTGCCAGCAGCTTGGCGGCCTACAATGAGCAGTTCTTC
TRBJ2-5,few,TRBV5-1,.,CASSGTSQGGETQYF,TGCGCCAGCAGCGGTACCTCGCAGGGAGGAGAGACCCAGTACTTC
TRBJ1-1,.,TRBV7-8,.,CASSLSWGRTEAFF,TGTGCCAGCAGCTTAAGCTGGGGGCGGACTGAAGCTTTCTTT
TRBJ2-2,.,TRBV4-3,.,CASSQDLGRGDTGELFF,TGCGCCAGCAGCCAAGATTTGGGCAGGGGGGACACCGGGGAGCTGTTTTTT
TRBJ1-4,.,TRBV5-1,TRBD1,CASSLSQGGRANEKLFF,TGCGCCAGCAGCTTGTCGCAGGGGGGCCGGGCTAATGAAAAACTGTTTTTT
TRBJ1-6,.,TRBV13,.,CASSPRVIGGPYSPLHF,TGTGCCAGCAGCCCCCGCGTAATCGGGGGGCCATACTCACCCCTCCACTTT
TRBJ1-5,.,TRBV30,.,CAWSWGGSNQPQHF,TGTGCCTGGAGTTGGGGAGGTAGCAATCAGCCCCAGCATTTT
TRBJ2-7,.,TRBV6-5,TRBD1,CASSRTGVGGYEQYF,TGTGCCAGCAGTAGGACAGGGGTTGGGGGCTACGAGCAGTACTTC
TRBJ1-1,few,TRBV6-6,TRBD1,CASSSAGGKNTEAFF,TGTGCCAGCAGTTCGGCAGGGGGAAAGAACACTGAAGCTTTCTTT
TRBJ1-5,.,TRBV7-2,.,CASSLSRDQPQHF,TGTGCCAGCAGCTTATCCCGCGATCAGCCCCAGCATTTT
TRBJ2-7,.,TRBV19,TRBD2,CASSRRGAYEQYF,TGTGCCAGTAGTAGGCGGGGGGCCTACGAGCAGTACTTC
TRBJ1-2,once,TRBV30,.,CAWSAPGRRSSGGYTF,TGTGCCTGGAGTGCCCCGGGCCGAAGATCCTCGGGGGGCTACACCTTC
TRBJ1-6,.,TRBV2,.,CASSERGSRSPLHF,TGTGCCAGCAGTGAGAGAGGGTCACGGTCACCCCTCCACTTT
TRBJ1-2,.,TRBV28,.,CASRSLEDYGYTF,TGTGCCAGCAGATCGTTAGAAGACTATGGCTACACCTTC
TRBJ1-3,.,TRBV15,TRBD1,CATSRETGGTGNTIYF,TGTGCCACCAGCAGAGAAACAGGGGGCACTGGAAACACCATATATTTT
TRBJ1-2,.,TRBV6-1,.,CASLYDSIYGYTF,TGTGCCAGCCTCTATGACAGCATCTATGGCTACACCTTC
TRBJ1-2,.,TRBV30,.,CAWGLPGYGYTF,TGTGCCTGGGGGCTTCCAGGCTATGGCTACACCTTC
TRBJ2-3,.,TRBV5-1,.,CASSLGNAVGTDTQYF,TGCGCCAGCAGCTTGGGGAACGCGGTCGGCACAGATACGCAGTATTTT
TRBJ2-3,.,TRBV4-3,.,CASSPRVVQEAQYF,TGCGCCAGCAGCCCAAGAGTTGTGCAAGAGGCGCAGTATTTT
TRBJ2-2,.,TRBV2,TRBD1,CASSPTGQNTGELFF,TGTGCCAGCAGTCCGACAGGGCAGAACACCGGGGAGCTGTTTTTT
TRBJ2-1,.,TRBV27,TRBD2,CASSSGPSGGPAPEQFF,TGTGCCAGCAGTTCCGGGCCTAGCGGGGGGCCAGCCCCGGAGCAGTTCTTC
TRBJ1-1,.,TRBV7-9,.,CASSLEGTYTEAFF,TGTGCCAGCAGCTTAGAGGGGACTTACACTGAAGCTTTCTTT
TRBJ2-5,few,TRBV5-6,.,CASSSGDVGETQYF,TGTGCCAGCAGCTCAGGGGATGTTGGAGAGACCCAGTACTTC
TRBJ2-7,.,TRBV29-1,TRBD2,CSVSGTSGGSYEQYF,TGCAGCGTTTCCGGGACTAGCGGGGGCTCCTACGAGCAGTACTTC
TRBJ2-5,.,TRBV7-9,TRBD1,CASSARTGSQETQYF,TGTGCCAGCAGCGCCCGGACAGGTAGCCAAGAGACCCAGTACTTC
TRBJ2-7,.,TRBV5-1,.,CASSLVGGRYEQYF,TGCGCCAGCAGCTTGGTCGGGGGTAGGTACGAGCAGTACTTC
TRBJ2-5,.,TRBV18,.,CASSHYQETQYF,TGTGCCAGCTCTCACTACCAAGAGACCCAGTACTTC
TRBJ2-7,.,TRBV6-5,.,CASTRGGGSTDEQYF,TGTGCCAGCACCAGAGGGGGGGGGAGTACGGACGAGCAGTACTTC
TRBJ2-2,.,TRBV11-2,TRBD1,CASSLVSGGRSSGELFF,TGTGCCAGCAGCTTAGTATCAGGGGGCCGTAGCTCCGGGGAGCTGTTTTTT
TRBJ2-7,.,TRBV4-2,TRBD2,CASSQVGTSGVYEQYF,TGTGCCAGCAGCCAAGTGGGGACTAGCGGGGTTTACGAGCAGTACTTC
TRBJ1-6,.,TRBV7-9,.,CASSLEGNNSPLHF,TGTGCCAGCAGCCTAGAGGGGAACAATTCACCCCTCCACTTT
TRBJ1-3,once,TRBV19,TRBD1,CASRRDRSSGNTIYF,TGTGCCAGTAGACGGGACAGGAGCTCTGGAAACACCATATATTTT
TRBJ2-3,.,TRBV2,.,CASSEGAGHADTQYF,TGTGCCAGCAGTGAAGGAGCAGGGCACGCAGATACGCAGTATTTT
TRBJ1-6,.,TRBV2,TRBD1,CASSGTENSPLHF,TGTGCCAGCAGCGGGACAGAGAATTCACCCCTCCACTTT